One sample yielded the 9 T cell receptor beta chains listed below, sequenced in a study of blood T cell repertoires in COVID-19. Data came from immunoSEQ multiplex PCR; TCRdb stores just in-frame clones and leaves some out. The sample includes about 180,000 clones, 80% to 90% of them seen just once. The sequenced sample was PBMCs or T cells enriched from blood (not recorded which). The receptor source for this set is a man aged 45-65 years who had recovered from COVID-19.

The chain is built from TRBV9 and TRBJ2-2; D remains ambiguous. This CDR3 has 13 amino acids. The V gene's germline CDR1 is SGDLS and CDR2 YYNGEE. The germline V and J ends were trimmed by 0 bases and 7 bases, with 7 bases remaining between them. The CDR3 coding sequence is TGTGCCAGCAGCGTAGTTGGAGTCGGGGAGCTGTTTTTT. This encodes CASSVVGVGELFF.

The chain uses TRBV10-3 and TRBJ2-3; 8 positions match TRBD2. V was clipped by 3 bases and J by 5 bases; unmatched bases: 10. The V gene's germline CDR1 is ENHRY and CDR2 SYGVKD. CDR3 length: 16 residues. The CDR3 region is CAISEGPGGGIDTQYF. CDR3 DNA: TGTGCCATCAGTGAAGGTCCGGGCGGGGGGATAGATACGCAGTATTTT.

This sequence joins TRBV3-1 (or the pseudogene TRBV3-2) and TRBJ2-1, with 9 nucleotides matching TRBD2. The CDR3 consists of 13 residues. Trimming removed 1 base from V and 14 bases from J; junction bases left unmatched: 6. Per the germline V gene, CDR1 is LGHDT and CDR2 is YNNKEL (reference sequence). The CDR3 nucleotides read TGTGCCAGCAGCCAAGGAGCGGGGGGAACAGAGTTCTTC. It codes for CASSQGAGGTEFF.

CDR3 sequence reads: CAKNRAFETQYF. CDR3 sequence (DNA): TGTGCCAAGAACAGGGCTTTCGAGACCCAGTACTTC. The V and J genes are TRBV6-5 and TRBJ2-5; D is possibly TRBD1 (6 bases). The CDR3 sequence is 12 residues long. The germline V gene encodes CDR1 MNHEY and CDR2 SVGAGI. The ends were cut back, 10 bases at V and 5 bases at J, with 14 bases in the middle.

The chain carries TRBV25-1 and TRBJ2-1, with a tentative D call TRBD2 (5 bases). Per the germline V gene, CDR1 is MGHDK and CDR2 is SYGVNS. There are 15 residues in the CDR3. The germline V and J ends were trimmed by 0 bases and 6 bases, with 12 bases remaining between them. The CDR3 spells CASSEYRGSGNEQFF. CDR3 sequence (DNA): TGTGCCAGCAGTGAATATCGAGGGAGTGGCAATGAGCAGTTCTTC.

This sequence joins TRBV6-5 and TRBJ1-6, with 7 bases identical to TRBD1. With V trimmed by 5 bases and J by 8 bases, 9 bases remained unmatched. The germline gives CDR1 MNHEY, CDR2 SVGAGI. This CDR3 contains 15 residues. CDR3 region: CASSRNRGMDSPLHF. CDR3 coding DNA: TGTGCCAGCAGTAGAAACAGGGGCATGGATTCACCCCTCCACTTT.

The rearrangement uses TRBV7-3 and TRBJ2-1, with 7 bases aligning to TRBD1. CDR3 length: 15 amino acids. V lost 5 bases, J lost 4 bases, and 8 bases stayed unmatched. The germline V gene encodes CDR1 SGHTA and CDR2 FQGTGA. The CDR3 DNA reads as TGTGCCAGCAGCCTCCGGGACAGTCGTTACAATGAGCAGTTCTTC. This encodes CASSLRDSRYNEQFF. The full variable domain, its missing parts supplied by reference TRBV7-3 and TRBJ2-1, is GAGVSQTPSNKVTEKGKYVELRCDPISGHTALYWYRQSLGQGPEFLIYFQGTGAADDSGLPNDRFFAVRPEGSVSTLKIQRTERGDSAVYLCASSLRDSRYNEQFFGPGTRLTVL.

The chain carries TRBV15 and TRBJ1-5, with TRBD1 identical over 7 bases. Germline trimming cut 8 bases from V and 0 bases from J; bases unmatched to any gene: 4. Germline CDR1 LNHNV, CDR2 YYDKDF (reference sequence). The CDR3 is 14 amino acids. Written as DNA, the CDR3 is TGTGCCACCGGGGGACAGCCTAGCAATCAGCCCCAGCATTTT. It is translated as CATGGQPSNQPQHF.

This clone was picked up one time. The rearrangement uses TRBV12-3 or TRBV12-4 and TRBJ1-1; 9 bases are a match to TRBD1. CDR3 size: 13 residues. Trimming removed 5 bases from V and 6 bases from J; junction bases left unmatched: 4. The CDR3 DNA follows: TGTGCCAGCAGTATCAGACAGGGGGCTGAAGCTTTCTTT. It translates to CASSIRQGAEAFF.